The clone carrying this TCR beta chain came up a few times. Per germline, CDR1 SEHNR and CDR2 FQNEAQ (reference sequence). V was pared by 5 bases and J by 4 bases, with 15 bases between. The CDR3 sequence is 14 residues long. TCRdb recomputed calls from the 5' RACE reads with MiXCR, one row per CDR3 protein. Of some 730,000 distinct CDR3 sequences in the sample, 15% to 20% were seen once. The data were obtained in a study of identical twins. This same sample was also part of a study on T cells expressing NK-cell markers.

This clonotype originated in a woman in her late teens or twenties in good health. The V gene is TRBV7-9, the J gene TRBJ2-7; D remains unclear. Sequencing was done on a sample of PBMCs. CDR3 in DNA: TGTGCCAGCAGCCCGATGGGTAATGTTTACGAGCAGTACTTC. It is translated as CASSPMGNVYEQYF.